The next 27 T cell receptor beta chains were all read from a single sample in a study of blood T cell repertoires in COVID-19. Assay used: immunoSEQ multiplex PCR; TCRdb lists only in-frame clones, some missing. Among nearly 40,000 clones listed, more than 80% were seen once. Sequences were obtained from peripheral blood. These receptors came from a man aged 45-65 years with active or convalescent COVID-19.

The V call is TRBV11-1, the J call TRBJ2-5; TRBD2 might be the D (6 bases). CDR1 and CDR2 from the germline V gene are SGHAT and FQDESV (reference sequence). This CDR3 spans 14 amino acids. Trimming took 5 bases from V and 5 from J, leaving 15 bases between them. CDR3 DNA: TGTGCCAGCAGCCCTCTGGACTATCGGGAGACCCAGTACTTC. It translates to CASSPLDYRETQYF.

The chain couples TRBV4-2 to TRBJ1-1; perhaps TRBD1 as D (5 bases). Trimming stripped 4 bases from V and 0 bases from J, with 15 bases between. There are 16 residues in the CDR3. Per the germline V gene, CDR1 is LGHNA and CDR2 is YNFKEQ. This chain's CDR3 is CASSLHPSRVNTEAFF. CDR3 nucleotides: TGTGCCAGCAGCCTACACCCTTCCAGGGTGAACACTGAAGCTTTCTTT.

V and J are TRBV30 and TRBJ1-6; D is ambiguous. The CDR3 totals 17 residues. The V gene lost 0 bases and the J gene lost 7 bases, with 19 bases spanning the gap. Looked up from germline, CDR1 is GTSNPN and CDR2 is SVGIG (reference sequence). CDR3 sequence: CAWSVIRAGKLNSPLHF. CDR3 nucleotides: TGTGCCTGGAGTGTAATCCGGGCGGGAAAGCTCAATTCACCCCTCCACTTT.

This chain uses TRBV2 with TRBJ1-1; 9 bases are a match to TRBD1. Germline V gene data show CDR1 as SNHLY and CDR2 as FYNNEI. J was trimmed by 5 bases and V by 3 bases; bases with no gene match: 4. CDR3 length: 14 residues. Written as DNA, the CDR3 is TGTGCCAGCAGTGACCGGGACAGGGTGACTGAAGCTTTCTTT. Residues: CASSDRDRVTEAFF.

The chain combines TRBV27 with TRBJ2-1; D perhaps matches TRBD1 (5 bases). The CDR3 contains 14 residues. V was pared by 5 bases and J by 2 bases, with 10 bases between. From germline, CDR1 is MNHEY and CDR2 SMNVEV (reference sequence). The CDR3: CASSLTGPYNEQFF. The DNA for the CDR3 is TGTGCCAGCAGTCTTACAGGTCCCTACAATGAGCAGTTCTTC.

The chain couples TRBV25-1 to TRBJ1-1; D is perhaps TRBD1 (6 bases). The V gene's germline CDR1 is MGHDK and CDR2 SYGVNS. The CDR3 is 14 amino acids. Trimming removed 7 bases from V and 7 bases from J, with 19 bases in between. CDR3 amino acids: CASTLGGGRNEAFF. The CDR3 nucleotides read TGTGCCAGCACCCTGGGCGGGGGCCGAAATGAAGCTTTCTTT.

The chain combines TRBV9 with TRBJ2-5; perhaps TRBD1 as D (6 bases). The CDR3 is 15 amino acids. V was cut by 0 bases and J by 0 bases, with 9 bases left in between. Germline CDR1 reads SGDLS; CDR2 reads YYNGEE. CDR3 loop: CASSVGGGYQETQYF. As DNA, the CDR3 is TGTGCCAGCAGCGTAGGTGGGGGCTACCAAGAGACCCAGTACTTC.

V usage is TRBV5-5 and J usage is TRBJ1-2; 7 bases agree with TRBD1. The V segment lost 2 bases and the J segment 3 bases; nucleotides outside the gene matches: 1. CDR1 is SGHKS and CDR2 is YYEKEE in the germline V gene (reference sequence). CDR3 length: 13 amino acids. For the CDR3, the DNA is TGTGCCAGCAGCTTCACAGGGGACTATGGCTACACCTTC. Translated: CASSFTGDYGYTF.

The chain employs TRBV18 and TRBJ2-7; 7 bases agree with TRBD1. V lost 3 bases to trimming and J lost 4 bases; unmatched junction nucleotides: 6. Germline values: CDR1 KGHSH, CDR2 LQKENI. The CDR3 extends over 14 amino acids. The CDR3 loop reads CASSPDRSGYEQYF. The CDR3 bases are TGTGCCAGCTCACCGGACAGGTCTGGGTACGAGCAGTACTTC.

V usage is TRBV6-5 and J usage is TRBJ1-4, with a weak D call TRBD1 (6 bases). The V and J ends lost 7 bases and 6 bases respectively, with 12 bases between them. The CDR3 totals 13 residues. Germline CDR1 is MNHEY and CDR2 is SVGAGI. In DNA form, the CDR3 reads TGTGCCAGCATGGACAGAAGGGATGAAAAACTGTTTTTT. Translating gives CASMDRRDEKLFF.

V usage is TRBV4-1 and J usage is TRBJ2-7; tentative D call: TRBD1 (6 bases). The CDR3 extends over 14 amino acids. The ends were cut back, 4 bases at V and 2 bases at J, with 12 bases in the middle. The germline V gene has CDR1 MGHRA and CDR2 YSYEKL. DNA for the CDR3: TGCGCCAGCAGCCTCCGGGACACCGCCTACGAGCAGTACTTC. This sequence encodes CASSLRDTAYEQYF.

The V and J genes are TRBV27 and TRBJ1-5; D may be TRBD1 (6 bases). Germline CDR1 MNHEY, CDR2 SMNVEV (reference sequence). V lost 6 bases and J 4 bases, leaving 13 bases between the germline ends. The CDR3 sequence is 14 residues long. The CDR3 DNA is TGTGCCAGCAGCCTAGGGGGTCAGAATCAGCCCCAGCATTTT. It is translated as CASSLGGQNQPQHF.

The chain links TRBV19 to TRBJ2-5; no firm D call. Germline loops: CDR1 LNHDA, CDR2 SQIVND (reference sequence). The ends were cut back, 3 bases at V and 4 bases at J, with 3 bases in the middle. This CDR3 has 11 residues. CDR3 nucleotides: TGTGCCAGTAGTATCAGAGAGACCCAGTACTTC. Protein: CASSIRETQYF. The variable domain in full, with the rest retrieved from reference TRBV19 and TRBJ2-5, is DGGITQSPKYLFRKEGQNVTLSCEQNLNHDAMYWYRQDPGQGLRLIYYSQIVNDFQKGDIAEGYSVSREKKESFPLTVTSAQKNPTAFYLCASSIRETQYFGPGTRLLVL.

V gene TRBV29-1 combines with J gene TRBJ2-5, with D possibly TRBD2 on 5 matching bases. V gave up 4 bases and J gave up 5 bases, with 11 bases separating them. The V gene's germline CDR1 is SQVTM and CDR2 ANQGSEA. This CDR3 is built from 12 residues. CDR3 protein: CSVAGVGETQYF. DNA for the CDR3: TGCAGCGTTGCCGGGGTCGGGGAGACCCAGTACTTC.

This chain connects TRBV18 to TRBJ1-2; 9 bases are shared with TRBD1. CDR1 is KGHSH and CDR2 is LQKENI in the germline V gene. Trimming took 3 bases from V and 2 from J; bases not matched to a gene: 1. The CDR3 sequence is 14 residues long. The CDR3 DNA follows: TGTGCCAGCTCACCGGGGACAGGGAACTATGGCTACACCTTC. The encoded protein is CASSPGTGNYGYTF.

The genes are TRBV5-1 and TRBJ2-3, with 10 bases fitting TRBD2. V was pared by 2 bases and J by 1 base, with 4 bases of the junction left unmatched. This CDR3 region has 16 residues. The germline V gene has CDR1 SGHRS and CDR2 YFSETQ. CDR3 in amino acids: CASSFTSGARTDTQYF. The CDR3 DNA follows: TGCGCCAGCAGCTTTACTAGCGGGGCCCGCACAGATACGCAGTATTTT.

V gene TRBV7-8 combines with J gene TRBJ1-1; 8 bases are a match to TRBD1. The CDR3 consists of 14 residues. Trimming at V came to 6 bases and at J to 5 bases, leaving 8 bases not matched to a gene. Germline loops: CDR1 SGHVS, CDR2 FQNEAQ. CDR3 DNA: TGTGCCAGCAGGCAGAGGACAGGGCAAACTGAAGCTTTCTTT. The encoded protein is CASRQRTGQTEAFF.

This clone is classed as medium-sized. The V and J genes are TRBV1 and TRBJ1-5; TRBD1, the table's D call, lacks a check against the DNA. TRBV1 is a known pseudogene. There are 15 residues in the CDR3. The CDR3 nucleotides read TGCACCAGCAGCCCTGCGACAGGTGGCAATCAGCCCCAGCATTTT. Residues: CTSSPATGGNQPQHF.

The chain recombines TRBV7-9 with TRBJ1-6; D is perhaps TRBD1 (6 bases). Trimming removed 7 bases at V and 7 bases at J, with 14 bases between. The CDR3 sequence is 14 residues long. Germline CDR1 reads SEHNR; CDR2 reads FQNEAQ (reference sequence). CDR3 nucleotides: TGTGCCAGCAATGAGGGGCAGGGGAATTCACCCCTCCACTTT. It codes for CASNEGQGNSPLHF.

The chain links TRBV6-1 to TRBJ2-5; D perhaps matches TRBD2 (6 bases). V dropped 0 bases and J dropped 6 bases, with 11 bases sitting between them. The CDR3 loop spans 14 amino acids. CDR1 is MNHNS and CDR2 is SASEGT in the germline V gene. CDR3 amino acids: CASSEAGGVKTQYF. DNA for the CDR3: TGTGCCAGCAGTGAAGCCGGCGGGGTAAAGACCCAGTACTTC.

The CDR3 DNA follows: TGTGCCAGCAGCCCGACAGGGGGGACCCCCAATGAGCAGTTCTTC. Translated, it gives CASSPTGGTPNEQFF. The rearrangement joins TRBV6-5 to TRBJ2-1, with 9 bases lining up with TRBD1. With V trimmed by 6 bases and J by 6 bases, 9 bases remained unmatched. This CDR3 has 15 residues. The germline gives CDR1 MNHEY, CDR2 SVGAGI.

This chain connects TRBV27 to TRBJ2-3; 10 nucleotides align to TRBD2. With 10 bases clipped from V and 6 bases from J, the junction kept 13 bases outside the gene matches. This CDR3 has 15 residues. Germline assignment: CDR1 MNHEY and CDR2 SMNVEV (reference sequence). The CDR3 sequence is CATRTSGTPGDTQYF. CDR3 sequence (DNA): TGTGCCACCCGGACTAGCGGTACCCCCGGCGATACGCAGTATTTT.

This clone was found once. The V gene is TRBV15, the J gene TRBJ1-2, with D possibly TRBD1 on 6 matching bases. CDR3 length equals 14 residues. Germline values: CDR1 LNHNV, CDR2 YYDKDF (reference sequence). Trimming removed 1 base from V and 2 bases from J, with 8 bases in between. The CDR3 is CATSRGTGNYGYTF. CDR3 bases: TGTGCCACCAGCAGAGGAACAGGGAACTATGGCTACACCTTC. The entire variable domain, with the rest obtained from reference TRBV15 and TRBJ1-2, is as follows: DAMVIQNPRYQVTQFGKPVTLSCSQTLNHNVMYWYQQKSSQAPKLLFHYYDKDFNNEADTPDNFQSRRPNTSFCFLDIRSPGLGDTAMYLCATSRGTGNYGYTFGSGTRLTVV.

The genes are TRBV3-1 (or the pseudogene TRBV3-2) and TRBJ2-5; 8 bases match TRBD1. This CDR3 region has 16 residues. CDR1 is LGHDT, CDR2 YNNKEL, per germline (reference sequence). V lost 6 bases and J lost 2; bases outside the gene matches: 11. The CDR3 DNA reads as TGTGCCAGCAGACGAAGTAGGACAGGGCTTCAAGAGACCCAGTACTTC. Amino acids: CASRRSRTGLQETQYF.

This clone was detected once. This chain joins TRBV3-1 (or the pseudogene TRBV3-2) and TRBJ2-5; TRBD2 might be the D (6 bases). This CDR3 spans 14 amino acids. Germline loops: CDR1 LGHDT, CDR2 YNNKEL (reference sequence). V lost 1 base and J 5 bases, leaving 11 bases between the germline ends. CDR3 residues: CASSQVGGMETQYF. In DNA, the CDR3 is TGTGCCAGCAGCCAAGTGGGCGGGATGGAGACCCAGTACTTC.

This clone was seen a handful of times. The rearrangement links TRBV15 to TRBJ2-1, with a possible D match to TRBD2 (6 bases). The germline V and J ends were trimmed by 2 bases and 9 bases, with 11 bases remaining between them. This CDR3 region has 13 residues. Germline CDR1 reads LNHNV; CDR2 reads YYDKDF (reference sequence). CDR3 sequence (DNA): TGTGCCACCAGCAGATCGGAGGGGACTGAGCAGTTCTTC. This codes for CATSRSEGTEQFF.

This clone has a single count. This chain uses TRBV7-9 with TRBJ2-7; perhaps TRBD1 as D (5 bases). V was clipped by 5 bases and J by 2 bases, with 13 bases between them. CDR1 and CDR2 from the germline V gene are SEHNR and FQNEAQ (reference sequence). The CDR3 is 14 residues long. In DNA, the CDR3 is TGTGCCAGCAGCCCCACCCTGACAGCCTACGAGCAGTACTTC. Protein sequence: CASSPTLTAYEQYF.